This T cell receptor (beta chain) was sequenced for a study of T cells in localized non-small cell lung cancer. With regard to this clone: What it binds is not known.

Study-level findings and limits: Tumor samples were not multi-region, leaving intratumor heterogeneity unexcluded.

Unmatched junction bases numbered 14, after V lost 8 bases and J lost 1 base. The CDR3 covers 17 residues. Germline V lookup: CDR1 SNHLY, CDR2 FYNNEI. The assay was immunoSEQ multiplex PCR, and TCRdb's table has in-frame clones only and misses some. The sample includes 35,000 to 45,000 clones, approximately 92% of them seen just once. The chain is built from TRBV2 and TRBJ2-4; 7 bases map to TRBD1. The TCR originated in a female donor of 60 years or more with stage I lung adenocarcinoma. This specimen consisted of peripheral blood, obtained before any cancer treatment. The CDR3 DNA sequence: TGTGCCAGCCAGACAGGGACCCTTCAACGTGCCAAAAACATTCAGTACTTC. It yields the protein CASQTGTLQRAKNIQYF.